This T cell receptor (beta chain) was sequenced during a study of T cells expressing NK-cell markers. Whole-study context: In sorted CD3+CD56+NKG2C+, CD3+CD56+NKG2C- and CD3+CD56-NKG2C+ T cells, TCR beta repertoires were obtained. Study observations and caveats: In several donors, dominant clonotypes made up roughly 25-60.1% of CD3+CD56-NKG2C+ cells. About 1.0-7.5% of CD8+ T cells in 6 or 7 donors belonged to dominant NKG2C+ clonotypes.

A 5'RACE template switching approach incorporating UMIs was used to make TCR beta cDNA. Each CDR3 protein gets one entry in TCRdb, which reprocessed the 5' RACE reads and gives no DNA. Its table lists 300,000 to 450,000 distinct CDR3 sequences. As concerns this clonotype: Its antigen remains unknown.

Germline V gene sequence: CDR1 LGHNT, CDR2 FRNRAP. CDR3 length: 15 amino acids. This TCR was sampled from a man aged 18 to 69 in good health. Sequencing input: blood T cells: a sorted CD56 or NKG2C T cell subset, CD4+ or CD8+ T cells, or bulk PBMC T cells (not recorded which). This chain connects TRBV12-5 to TRBJ2-3. CDR3 sequence reads: CASGLVGWSEVTQYF.